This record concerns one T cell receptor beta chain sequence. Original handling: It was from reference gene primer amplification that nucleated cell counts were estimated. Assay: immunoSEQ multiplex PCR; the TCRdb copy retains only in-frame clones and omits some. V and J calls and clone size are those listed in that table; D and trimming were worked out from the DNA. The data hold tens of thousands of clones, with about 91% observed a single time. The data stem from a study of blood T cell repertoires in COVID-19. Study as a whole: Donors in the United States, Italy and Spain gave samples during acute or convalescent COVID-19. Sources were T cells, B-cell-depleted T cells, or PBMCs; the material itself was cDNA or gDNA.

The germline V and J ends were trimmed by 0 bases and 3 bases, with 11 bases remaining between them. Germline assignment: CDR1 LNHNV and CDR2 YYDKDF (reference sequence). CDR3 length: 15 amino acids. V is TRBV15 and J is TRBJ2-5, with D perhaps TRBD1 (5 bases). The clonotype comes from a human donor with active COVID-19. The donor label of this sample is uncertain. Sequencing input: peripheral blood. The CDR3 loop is CATSREAQTEETQYF. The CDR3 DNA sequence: TGTGCCACCAGCAGAGAGGCACAGACAGAAGAGACCCAGTACTTC.